This T cell receptor (beta chain) was observed in a study of blood T cell repertoires in COVID-19 (TCRdb year 2020). Background on the whole study: Samples covering the acute and convalescent phases of COVID-19 were provided by collaborators in the United States, Italy and Spain. A de-identified subject ID, COVID-19 status, age in years and sex were almost always included in the sample metadata. Where available, HLA class I and class II types were obtained from metadata supplied by the sample provider rather than from assay-based typing. Samples were obtained from the ongoing ImmuneRACE study (first 160 participants) and from 1,254 subjects provided by 6 global collaborators. The repertoires were made available in a free public database intended to serve as a resource for research on the immune response to SARS-CoV-2. The material from the prospective study consisted of cDNA or gDNA derived from T cells, B-cell-depleted T cells, or PBMCs. The dataset comprised deeply sampled blood TCRbeta repertoires from subjects exposed to, actively infected with, or recovered from COVID-19.

The immunoSEQ Assay, a bias-controlled multiplex PCR, was used to amplify TCRbeta CDR3 regions from genomic DNA. Per the original workflow: The number of nucleated cells in each sample was estimated by amplification of reference gene primers within the assay. To quantify the absolute abundance of each unique TCRbeta CDR3 rearrangement, sequence reads were collapsed and filtered. Productive Simpson clonality was computed per sample as the square root of Simpson's diversity index over productive rearrangements. The immuneACCESS repertoire file appears here via TCRdb, limited to in-frame rearrangements. These files lack a portion of the clones; in checked studies, under half of the deficit traces to unresolved V genes, and the cause of the others is not known. The V and J calls and clone size are taken from that table; D and trimming were inferred from the DNA. The sample table lists fewer than 300,000 clones, about nine tenths of them with a count of one. The ten most abundant clones make up roughly 12% of the sample.

What the authors observed across the whole study: Clinical and demographic metadata were provided uncurated, with the amount varying by source and participant.

With respect to this clone: The antigen it binds to is not known. No qualities accompany the bases; no much larger clone lies one base away.

Taken from the germline V gene, the CDR1 and CDR2 loops are SGHTA and FQGNSA. V is pared back by 5 bases and J by 1 base, with 12 bases lying between the germline termini. The CDR3 measures 15 amino acids from cysteine to phenylalanine. Only the CDR3 DNA is retained, 45 bases long and in frame from the first base. At one collaborating source in Seattle, patients were enrolled during active infection and were followed longitudinally through the course of disease. Each collaborating institution followed its own protocols to collect whole blood in K2EDTA tubes. Collaborator samples were shipped for TCRbeta analysis as frozen whole blood, isolated PBMCs, or DNA extracted from either sample type.

The chain joins TRBV7-2 to TRBJ1-5; TRBD1 is a possible D gene, resting on 5 matching bases. The specimen was peripheral blood. The receptor was isolated from a man in his fifties or sixties with COVID-19, enrolled during active disease. CDR3 sequence: CASSPEGLSNQPQHF. In nucleotide form, the sequence is TGTGCCAGCAGCCCGGAGGGGCTGAGCAATCAGCCCCAGCATTTT.